One sample yielded the 11 T cell receptor beta chains listed below, sequenced in a study of shared clonotypes between healthy human individuals. Produced via immunoSEQ multiplex PCR; TCRdb's table is partial and in-frame only. The sample records more than 900,000 clones, more than 75% being singletons. The source material was memory CD4+ T cells from PBMCs. Sample subset: CD45RA-negative fraction. The source is a man between 18 and 29 years old in good health. Some clones in this sample may be carry-over from other donors' samples.

The chain couples TRBV5-4 to TRBJ2-1, with D perhaps TRBD1 (6 bases). Between the trimmed V and J ends, which lost 4 bases and 2 bases, there was a span of 13 bases. CDR1 is SGHNT, CDR2 YYREEE, per germline (reference sequence). This CDR3 is 15 amino acids long. In nucleotides, the CDR3 is TGTGCCAGCAGCGCCTCAGGGGTTACCTACAATGAGCAGTTCTTC. This translates into CASSASGVTYNEQFF. The full variable domain, in which reference TRBV5-4 and TRBJ2-1 provide the parts outside the CDR3, is ETGVTQSPTHLIKTRGQQVTLRCSSQSGHNTVSWYQQALGQGPQFIFQYYREEENGRGNFPPRFSGLQFPNYSSELNVNALELDDSALYLCASSASGVTYNEQFFGPGTRLTVL.

This chain links TRBV5-1 with TRBJ2-7; tentatively, D is TRBD1 (6 bases). The CDR3 spans 14 residues. CDR1 is SGHRS and CDR2 is YFSETQ in the germline V gene. Trimming stripped 4 bases from V and 2 bases from J, with 13 bases between. CDR3 residues: CASSQQGPTYEQYF. The CDR3 DNA is TGCGCCAGCAGCCAACAGGGACCCACCTACGAGCAGTACTTC. Full variable domain (rest looked up from reference TRBV5-1 and TRBJ2-7): KAGVTQTPRYLIKTRGQQVTLSCSPISGHRSVSWYQQTPGQGLQFLFEYFSETQRNKGNFPGRFSGRQFSNSRSEMNVSTLELGDSALYLCASSQQGPTYEQYFGPGTRLTVT.

This clone was seen once. Other DNA sequences from this sample encode an identical CDR3 as well. This sequence joins TRBV7-3 and TRBJ2-2; D ambiguous. CDR1 is SGHTA, CDR2 FQGTGA, per germline. CDR3 length: 14 amino acids. Trimming left V 0 bases short and J 2 bases short, with 4 bases between. The CDR3 is CASSLTTNTGELFF. The CDR3, as DNA: TGTGCCAGCAGCTTAACGACAAACACCGGGGAGCTGTTTTTT.

This chain joins TRBV13 and TRBJ2-1, with D perhaps given as TRBD1 or TRBD2 (6 bases each). CDR1 is PRHDT and CDR2 is FYEKMQ in the germline V gene (reference sequence). V shed 5 bases and J shed 10 bases, with 18 bases lying between them. The CDR3 is 14 amino acids. CDR3 coding DNA: TGTGCCAGCAGCCCAAAGGCAGGGGCGGGAGAGCAGTTCTTC. Translated, it gives CASSPKAGAGEQFF.

This clone was found a few times. V gene TRBV4-2 combines with J gene TRBJ2-3; TRBD2 is a possible D gene (5 bases). The germline V gene encodes CDR1 LGHNA and CDR2 YNFKEQ. The CDR3 spans 14 residues. Trimming took 3 bases from V and 1 from J, leaving 8 bases between them. This CDR3 is CASSQSGRTDTQYF. The CDR3 coding sequence is TGTGCCAGCAGCCAGAGCGGCCGCACAGATACGCAGTATTTT.

This clone has ten or more counts. The chain links TRBV7-3 to TRBJ2-5, with D perhaps being TRBD1 or TRBD2 (5 bases each). Germline-derived CDR1 and CDR2 are SGHTA and FQGTGA. V gave up 3 bases and J gave up 1 base, with 9 bases separating them. The CDR3 has 14 amino acids. The CDR3 nucleotides read TGTGCCAGCAGCTTGGACGGGACCCAAGAGACCCAGTACTTC. This codes for CASSLDGTQETQYF.

This rearrangement joins TRBV5-1 to TRBJ2-3, with 8 positions matching TRBD2. CDR1 and CDR2 (germline): SGHRS, YFSETQ. J gave up 6 bases and V 1 base, and 4 bases lay outside the gene matches. CDR3 length: 14 amino acids. CDR3 loop: CASSLLAGGDTQYF. The CDR3 DNA follows: TGCGCCAGCAGCTTGCTAGCGGGTGGGGATACGCAGTATTTT.

V usage is TRBV25-1 and J usage is TRBJ2-1; TRBD2 aligns across 7 bases. The CDR3 length is 14 residues. Germline loops: CDR1 MGHDK, CDR2 SYGVNS. J gave up 4 bases and V 2 bases, and 2 bases lay outside the gene matches. CDR3 DNA sequence: TGTGCCAGCAGTGAAGCGGGGGTTTACAATGAGCAGTTCTTC. It yields the protein CASSEAGVYNEQFF. Combining the CDR3 with reference TRBV25-1 and TRBJ2-1 gives the whole variable domain EADIYQTPRYLVIGTGKKITLECSQTMGHDKMYWYQQDPGMELHLIHYSYGVNSTEKGDLSSESTVSRIRTEHFPLTLESARPSHTSQYLCASSEAGVYNEQFFGPGTRLTVL.

V usage is TRBV28 and J usage is TRBJ2-7; 7 bases agree with TRBD1. The germline gives CDR1 MDHEN, CDR2 SYDVKM. The CDR3 is made up of 13 amino acids. The J segment lost 6 bases and the V segment lost 10 bases, leaving 12 bases of the junction unmatched. CDR3 in amino acids: CATLTGVLGEQYF. CDR3 bases: TGTGCCACCCTCACAGGGGTCTTAGGCGAGCAGTACTTC.

The V and J genes are TRBV10-2 and TRBJ2-7; tentatively, D is TRBD1 (6 bases). This CDR3 comprises 13 residues. With 7 bases removed from V and 2 bases from J, the gap between germline ends came to 12 bases. The germline gives CDR1 WSHSY, CDR2 SAAADI. The CDR3 here is CASTPQGPYEQYF. As DNA, the CDR3 is TGCGCCAGCACCCCACAGGGACCCTACGAGCAGTACTTC.

The genes are TRBV7-2 and TRBJ1-2; TRBD1 agrees at 12 bases. There are 15 residues in the CDR3. The germline CDR1 and CDR2 sequences are SGHTA and FQGNSA. V lost 5 bases, J lost 4 bases, and 5 bases stayed unmatched. The CDR3 DNA reads as TGTGCCAGCAGCCCCACGGGACAGGGGGCCTATGGCTACACCTTC. The encoded protein is CASSPTGQGAYGYTF.